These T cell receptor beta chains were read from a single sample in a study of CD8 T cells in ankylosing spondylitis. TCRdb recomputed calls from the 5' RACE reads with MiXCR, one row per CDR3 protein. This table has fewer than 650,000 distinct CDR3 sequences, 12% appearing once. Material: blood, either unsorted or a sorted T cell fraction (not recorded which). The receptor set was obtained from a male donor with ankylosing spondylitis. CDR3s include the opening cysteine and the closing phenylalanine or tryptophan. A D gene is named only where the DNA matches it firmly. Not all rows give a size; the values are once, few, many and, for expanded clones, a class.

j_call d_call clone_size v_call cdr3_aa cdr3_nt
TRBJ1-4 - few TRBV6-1 CASSEATTGLIQLFF TGTGCCAGCAGTGAAGCCACGACAGGACTCATCCAACTGTTTTTT
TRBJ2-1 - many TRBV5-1 CASSLDHNEQFF TGTGCCAGCAGTTTAGACCACAATGAGCAGTTCTTC
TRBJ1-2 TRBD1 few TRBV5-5 CASSLAPGGTSNYGYTF TGTGCCAGCAGCTTGGCCCCAGGGGGCACGTCTAACTATGGCTACACCTTC
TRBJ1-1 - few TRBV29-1 CSVRGRAHTEAFF TGCAGCGTCCGCGGGAGGGCGCACACTGAAGCTTTCTTT
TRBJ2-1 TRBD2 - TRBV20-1 CSARRVAGWGGYNEQFF TGCAGTGCTAGACGGGTAGCGGGTTGGGGAGGATACAATGAGCAGTTCTTC
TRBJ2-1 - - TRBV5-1 CASSSRGSLPIPYNEQFF TGCGCCAGCAGCTCTAGGGGCAGCCTACCCATACCCTACAATGAGCAGTTCTTC
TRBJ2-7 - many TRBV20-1 CSARAGSSSYEQYF TGCAGTGCTAGAGCGGGTTCTAGTTCCTACGAGCAGTACTTC
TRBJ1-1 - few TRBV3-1 CASSQASGETEAFF TGTGCCAGCAGCCAAGCGTCAGGGGAAACTGAAGCTTTCTTT
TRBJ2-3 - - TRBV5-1 CASSRSPRLSLSTDTQYF TGCGCCAGCAGCAGGTCCCCCCGACTAAGCTTGAGCACAGATACGCAGTATTTT
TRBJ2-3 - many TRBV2 CASGGASGTRTDTQYF TGTGCCAGCGGGGGGGCTAGCGGAACCCGCACAGATACGCAGTATTTT
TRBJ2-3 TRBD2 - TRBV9 CASSPTSGRSGTDTQYF TGTGCCAGCAGCCCCACTAGCGGGAGATCTGGCACAGATACGCAGTATTTT
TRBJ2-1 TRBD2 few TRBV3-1 CASSPRGGAVYNEQFF TGTGCCAGCAGCCCACGGGGGGGGGCGGTCTACAATGAGCAGTTCTTC
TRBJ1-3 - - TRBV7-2 CASSLVNSGNTIYF TGTGCCAGCAGCTTGGTAAACTCTGGAAACACCATATATTTT
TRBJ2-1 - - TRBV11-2 CACWSGSYNEQFF TGTGCTTGCTGGAGCGGCTCCTACAATGAGCAGTTCTTC
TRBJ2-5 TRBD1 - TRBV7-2 CASSLLQGVILRETQYF TGTGCCAGCAGCTTACTTCAGGGGGTAATATTGAGGGAGACCCAGTACTTC
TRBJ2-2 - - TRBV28 CASTPSRVDTGELFF TGTGCCAGCACCCCCTCGCGGGTAGACACCGGGGAGCTGTTTTTT
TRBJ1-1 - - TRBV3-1 CASSHQGPPEAFF TGTGCCAGCAGCCATCAGGGGCCTCCTGAAGCTTTCTTT
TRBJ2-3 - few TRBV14 CASSQVSATLTDTQYF TGTGCCAGCAGCCAAGTCTCCGCCACGCTCACAGATACGCAGTATTTT
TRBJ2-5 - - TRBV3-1 CASSQVGLQETQYF TGTGCCAGCAGCCAAGTTGGGCTACAAGAGACCCAGTACTTC
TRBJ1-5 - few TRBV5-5 CASSLLTGRVAQHF TGTGCCAGCAGCTTGTTGACGGGTCGAGTGGCCCAGCATTTT
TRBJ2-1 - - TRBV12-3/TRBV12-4 CASSLAYEGRSSYNEQFF TGTGCCAGCAGTTTAGCCTATGAGGGGCGGAGCTCCTACAATGAGCAGTTCTTC
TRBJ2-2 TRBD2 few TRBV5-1 CASSLILAGSPTGELFF TGCGCCAGCAGCTTGATTCTAGCGGGATCCCCCACCGGGGAGCTGTTTTTT
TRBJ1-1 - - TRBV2 CASTPENTEAFF TGTGCCAGCACGCCAGAGAACACTGAAGCTTTCTTT
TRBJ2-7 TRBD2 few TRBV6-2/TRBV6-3 CASRTREMTSGKWITPYEQYF TGTGCCAGCCGTACTAGGGAAATGACTAGCGGGAAATGGATTACGCCCTACGAGCAGTACTTC
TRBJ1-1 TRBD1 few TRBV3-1 CASSPARGGGRAFF TGTGCCAGCAGCCCTGCGCGAGGGGGCGGGAGAGCTTTCTTT
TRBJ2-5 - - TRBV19 CASSGAGLQETQYF TGTGCCAGTAGTGGGGCAGGACTCCAAGAGACCCAGTACTTC
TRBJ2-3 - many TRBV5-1 CASSPSPSTDTQYF TGCGCCAGCAGCCCGTCCCCTAGCACAGATACGCAGTATTTT
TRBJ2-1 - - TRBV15 CATSRVRRISYNEQFF TGTGCCACCAGCAGAGTTCGACGAATCTCCTACAATGAGCAGTTCTTC
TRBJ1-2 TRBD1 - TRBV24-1 CATSDTRDRDGYTF TGTGCCACCAGTGACACCCGGGACAGGGATGGCTACACCTTC
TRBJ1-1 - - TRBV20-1 CSAREAVMNTEAFF TGCAGTGCTAGAGAGGCAGTAATGAACACTGAAGCTTTCTTT
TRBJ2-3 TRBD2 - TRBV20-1 CSARENPGLAKSTDTQYF TGCAGTGCTAGGGAGAATCCGGGACTAGCGAAAAGCACAGATACGCAGTATTTT
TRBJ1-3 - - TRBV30 CAWSTRRRGNTIYF TGTGCCTGGAGTACCCGAAGGAGAGGAAACACCATATATTTT
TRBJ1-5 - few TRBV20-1 CSASPGNSNQPQHF TGCAGTGCTAGTCCGGGCAATAGCAATCAGCCCCAGCATTTT
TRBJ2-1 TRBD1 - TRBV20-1 CSARGTGVKPYNEQFF TGCAGTGCTAGGGGGACAGGGGTAAAGCCCTACAATGAGCAGTTCTTC
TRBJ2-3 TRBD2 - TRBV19 CASSTGLAGGADTQYF TGTGCCAGTAGTACTGGACTAGCGGGAGGGGCAGATACGCAGTATTTT
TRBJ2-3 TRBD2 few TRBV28 CASTGGQLRTDTQYF TGTGCCAGCACGGGGGGGCAGTTACGCACAGATACGCAGTATTTT